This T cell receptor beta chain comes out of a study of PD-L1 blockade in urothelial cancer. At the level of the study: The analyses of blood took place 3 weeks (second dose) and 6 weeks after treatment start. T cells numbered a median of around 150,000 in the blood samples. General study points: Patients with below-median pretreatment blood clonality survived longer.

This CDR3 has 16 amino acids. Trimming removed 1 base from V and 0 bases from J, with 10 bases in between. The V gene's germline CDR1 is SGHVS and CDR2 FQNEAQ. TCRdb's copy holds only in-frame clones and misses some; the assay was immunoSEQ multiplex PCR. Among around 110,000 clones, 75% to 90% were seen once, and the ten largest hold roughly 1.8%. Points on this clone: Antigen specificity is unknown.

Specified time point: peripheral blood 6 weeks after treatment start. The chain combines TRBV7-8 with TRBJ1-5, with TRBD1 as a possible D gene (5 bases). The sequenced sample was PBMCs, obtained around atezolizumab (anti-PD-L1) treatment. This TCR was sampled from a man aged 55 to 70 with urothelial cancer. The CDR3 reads CASSLDDRNSNQPQHF. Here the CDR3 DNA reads TGTGCCAGCAGCTTAGATGACAGAAATAGCAATCAGCCCCAGCATTTT.